The clone carrying this T cell receptor beta chain came up many times. Its antigen is unknown. This entry comes from a study of metastatic and nonmetastatic thyroid tumors. Study-level background: Repertoire data that came from the blood and tumor or nodule tissue of malignant and benign thyroid patients were compared.

Original data processing: A distant-metastasis classifier for papillary thyroid cancer was built using CDR3 differences across clinicopathological groups. TCRdb re-called clones from the PCR reads using MiXCR. Clone size and V and J calls follow TCRdb, not the original study. The sample lists 72,000 or so clones, 18% seen once, with 9.5% to 15% in the top ten. Every patient was untreated before thyroid surgery. Study-wide results and caveats: Reportedly, malignant thyroid tumors had significantly higher TCR beta diversity than benign nodules, in blood and tumor.

This CDR3 region has 15 residues. Trimming left V 3 bases short and J 10 bases short, with 19 bases between. Germline values: CDR1 MNHNS, CDR2 SASEGT. The source material was blood. This chain connects TRBV6-1 to TRBJ1-5; D is possibly TRBD1 (6 bases). The sequence was collected from a female donor with papillary thyroid cancer or a benign thyroid nodule (not recorded which). Some clones in this sample may be carry-over from other donors' samples. The CDR3 region has the DNA TGTGCCAGCAGTGAGGGACAAGGAAGGGTCCCCCCCCAGCATTTT. The encoded protein is CASSEGQGRVPPQHF.